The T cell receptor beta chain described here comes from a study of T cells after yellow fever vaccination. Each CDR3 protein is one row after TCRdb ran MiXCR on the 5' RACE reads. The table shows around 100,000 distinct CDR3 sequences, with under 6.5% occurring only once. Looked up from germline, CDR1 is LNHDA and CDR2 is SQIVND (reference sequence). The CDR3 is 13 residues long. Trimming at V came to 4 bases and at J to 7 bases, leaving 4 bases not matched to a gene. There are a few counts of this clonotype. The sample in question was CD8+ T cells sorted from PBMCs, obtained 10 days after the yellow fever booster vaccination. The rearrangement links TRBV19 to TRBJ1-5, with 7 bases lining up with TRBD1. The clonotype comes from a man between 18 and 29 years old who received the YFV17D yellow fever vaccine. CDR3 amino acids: CASSKGASQPQHF. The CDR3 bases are TGTGCCAGTAGTAAGGGGGCAAGCCAGCCCCAGCATTTT.